This TCR beta chain stems from a study of T cell repertoires in cytomegalovirus infection. The CDR3 runs 18 residues. The germline V gene has CDR1 SGHVS and CDR2 FNYEAQ. The V gene lost 5 bases and the J gene lost 4 bases, with 21 bases spanning the gap. One entry per CDR3 protein, called by TCRdb with MiXCR from the reads. This sample has approximately 910,000 distinct CDR3 sequences, with roughly 30% found just once. In regard to this clonotype: What it recognizes is unknown.

The sample in question was cultured CD8+ T cells from PBMCs, obtained from culture after CMV antigen stimulation. The source of this sequence is a human donor in good health (CMV status not recorded). Some clones in this sample may be carry-over from other donors' samples. This chain connects TRBV7-6 to TRBJ2-6, with D tentatively TRBD1 (7 bases). Here the CDR3 reads CASSRPEGAAGGANVLTF. DNA of the CDR3: TGTGCCAGCAGCCGCCCGGAGGGGGCTGCAGGAGGGGCCAACGTCCTGACTTTC. Complete variable domain (other parts from reference TRBV7-6 and TRBJ2-6): GAGVSQSPRYKVTKRGQDVALRCDPISGHVSLYWYRQALGQGPEFLTYFNYEAQQDKSGLPNDRFSAERPEGSISTLTIQRTEQRDSAMYRCASSRPEGAAGGANVLTFGAGSRLTVL.